The clone carrying this TCR beta chain was seen just once. Its antigen is as yet unknown. In germline, CDR1 is MNHNY, CDR2 SVGAGI (reference sequence). With 5 bases clipped from V and 3 bases from J, the junction kept 5 bases outside the gene matches. The CDR3 covers 15 residues. Here immunoSEQ multiplex PCR was the method, and the copy in TCRdb shows in-frame clones only, minus some. This sample has tens of thousands of clones; approximately 94% occur once, and the top ten carry 3.6%. The data are from a study of cytomegalovirus exposure and HLA in healthy donors. Whole-study results and caveats: Reportedly, cytomegalovirus status was diagnosed with high sensitivity and specificity. According to a later analysis, TCR clusters from the first cohort tended to co-occur in the 100 to 150 validation repertoires. Researchers counted around 160 TCR beta chains as cytomegalovirus-associated.

This clonotype originated in a woman in her thirties in good health and CMV-seronegative. Material for sequencing was PBMCs. The chain recombines TRBV6-6 with TRBJ2-7; 12 bases are shared with TRBD2. The CDR3 region has the DNA TGTGCCAGCAGTCAGACTAGCGGGAGACTCTACGAGCAGTACTTC. It translates to CASSQTSGRLYEQYF.